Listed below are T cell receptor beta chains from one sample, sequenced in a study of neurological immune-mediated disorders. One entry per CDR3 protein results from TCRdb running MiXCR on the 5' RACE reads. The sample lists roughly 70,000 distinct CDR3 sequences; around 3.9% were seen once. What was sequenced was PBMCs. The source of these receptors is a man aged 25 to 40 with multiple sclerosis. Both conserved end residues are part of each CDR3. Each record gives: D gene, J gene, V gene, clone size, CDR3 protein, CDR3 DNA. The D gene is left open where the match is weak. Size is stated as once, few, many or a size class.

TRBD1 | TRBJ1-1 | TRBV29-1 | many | CSAITGVDTEAFF | TGCAGCGCTATTACAGGGGTGGACACTGAAGCTTTCTTT
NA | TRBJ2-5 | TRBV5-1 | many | CASSFEGSETQYF | TGCGCCAGCAGCTTCGAGGGGTCCGAGACCCAGTACTTC
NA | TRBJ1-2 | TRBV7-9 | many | CASSLSRRGAGYTF | TGTGCCAGCAGCTTATCCCGTCGGGGGGCTGGCTACACCTTC
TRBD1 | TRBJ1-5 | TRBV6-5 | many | CASSASGTGIRGNQPQHF | TGTGCCAGCAGTGCCTCCGGGACAGGGATTAGGGGCAATCAGCCCCAGCATTTT
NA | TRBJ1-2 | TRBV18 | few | CASSSEGRNLYGYTF | TGTGCCAGCTCATCTGAGGGGAGGAACCTTTATGGCTACACCTTC
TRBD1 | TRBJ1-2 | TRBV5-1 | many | CASETGTGDRVDGYTF | TGCGCCAGCGAGACAGGGACAGGGGATCGAGTGGATGGCTACACCTTC
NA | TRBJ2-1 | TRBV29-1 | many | CGGHSYNEQFF | TGTGGAGGCCACTCCTACAATGAGCAGTTCTTC
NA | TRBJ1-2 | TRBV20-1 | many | CSASRANRAINYGYTF | TGCAGTGCTAGTAGAGCAAACAGGGCAATTAACTATGGCTACACCTTC
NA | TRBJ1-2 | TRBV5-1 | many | CASSLHRDNYGYTF | TGCGCCAGCAGCCTACACAGGGATAACTATGGCTACACCTTC
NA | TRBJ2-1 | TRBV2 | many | CASREGESLGNEQFF | TGTGCCAGCAGGGAGGGGGAGTCCCTAGGGAATGAGCAGTTCTTC
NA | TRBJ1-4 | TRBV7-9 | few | CASRSLEKLFF | TGTGCCAGCAGATCCCTTGAAAAACTGTTTTTT
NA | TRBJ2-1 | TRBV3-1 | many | CASSQDPQIPEQFF | TGTGCCAGCAGCCAAGATCCCCAGATCCCTGAGCAGTTCTTC
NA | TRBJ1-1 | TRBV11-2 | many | CASSWRGFRAFF | TGTGCCAGCAGCTGGAGGGGGTTTAGAGCTTTCTTT
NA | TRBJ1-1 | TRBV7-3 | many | CASWGRPNTEAFF | TGTGCCAGCTGGGGACGGCCTAACACTGAAGCTTTCTTT
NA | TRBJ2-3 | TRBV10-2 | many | CASSDLKGTDTQYF | TGCGCCAGCAGTGATCTTAAAGGAACAGATACGCAGTATTTT
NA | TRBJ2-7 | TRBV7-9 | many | CASSPTGRPGLHEQYF | TGTGCCAGCAGCCCTACCGGGCGGCCGGGACTCCACGAGCAGTACTTC
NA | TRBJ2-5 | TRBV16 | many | CASSQREETQYF | TGTGCCAGCAGCCAACGGGAAGAGACCCAGTACTTC
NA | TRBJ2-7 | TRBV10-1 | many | CASSRTLDF | TGCGCCAGCAGTCGGACCCTCGACTTC
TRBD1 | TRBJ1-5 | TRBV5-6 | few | CASSMGTGMLNQPQNF | TGTGCCAGCAGCATGGGGACAGGGATGCTAAATCAGCCCCAGAATTTT
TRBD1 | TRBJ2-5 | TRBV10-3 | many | CAISDSRQGKETQYF | TGTGCCATCAGTGACTCTAGACAGGGTAAAGAGACCCAGTACTTC
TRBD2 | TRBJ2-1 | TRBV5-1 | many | CASSLIPGAGLAPSSYNEQFF | TGCGCCAGCAGCTTGATTCCGGGAGCGGGACTAGCGCCAAGCTCCTACAATGAGCAGTTCTTC
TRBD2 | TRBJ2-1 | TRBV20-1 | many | CSARDLAGGTYNEQFF | TGCAGTGCTAGAGATCTAGCGGGGGGTACCTACAATGAGCAGTTCTTC
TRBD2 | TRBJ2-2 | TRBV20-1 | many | CSARVGGADTGELFF | TGCAGTGCTAGAGTCGGGGGGGCCGACACCGGGGAGCTGTTTTTT
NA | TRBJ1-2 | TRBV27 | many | CATQGAPNYGYTF | TGTGCCACCCAAGGGGCGCCTAACTATGGCTACACCTTC
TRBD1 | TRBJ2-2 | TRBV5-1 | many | CASSLGTGITGELFF | TGCGCCAGCAGCTTGGGGACAGGGATCACCGGGGAGCTGTTTTTT
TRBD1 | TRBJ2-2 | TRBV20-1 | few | CSAREFGQGAAGELFF | TGCAGTGCTAGAGAGTTTGGACAGGGGGCGGCCGGGGAGCTGTTTTTT